These 21 T cell receptor beta chains came from one sample sequenced in a study of T cells in localized non-small cell lung cancer. Profiled with immunoSEQ multiplex PCR; TCRdb holds only in-frame clones, not every one. The sample contains about 9,200 clones, roughly 86% of which appear only once. The specimen was peripheral blood, collected before any cancer treatment. The source is a female donor older than 55 with stage II squamous cell lung carcinoma.

Comment on this clone: A junction end diverges from the germline sequence, so it may reflect a read error. The chain joins TRBV28 to TRBJ1-5; D perhaps matches TRBD1 (5 bases). Germline assignment: CDR1 MDHEN and CDR2 SYDVKM. The CDR3 contains 15 residues. CDR3 sequence (DNA): TGTGCCAGCAGTGTAGGGGCCCTGGGCAATCAGTCCCAGCATTTT. Translated, it gives CASSVGALGNQSQHF.

The chain joins TRBV7-8 to TRBJ2-7; D call uncertain. Germline CDR1 SGHVS, CDR2 FQNEAQ. V was cut by 1 base and J by 6 bases, with 10 bases left in between. This CDR3 spans 13 amino acids. The CDR3 nucleotides read TGTGCCAGCAGCTTAGGGATGCTACTCGAGCAGTACTTC. Protein product: CASSLGMLLEQYF.

This clone was detected only a few times. The chain joins TRBV5-8 to TRBJ2-2; D may be TRBD2 (5 bases). V was trimmed by 2 bases and J by 3 bases, leaving 14 bases between them. Looked up from germline, CDR1 is SGHTS and CDR2 is YDEGEE. The CDR3 length is 16 residues. The CDR3 DNA is TGTGCCAGCAGCTTCTTCGGAGGCAAGGACACCGGGGAGCTGTTTTTT. Amino acids: CASSFFGGKDTGELFF.

This clone was observed a single time. The chain links TRBV30 to TRBJ2-2; 7 positions match TRBD2. Germline CDR1 is GTSNPN and CDR2 is SVGIG (reference sequence). Trimming cost V 3 bases and J 6 bases; bases outside gene matches: 4. The length of the CDR3 is 13 residues. In DNA, the CDR3 is TGTGCCTGGAGGGCAGGGAGGGCCGGGGAGCTGTTTTTT. Encoded protein: CAWRAGRAGELFF. The whole variable domain, filled in from reference TRBV30 and TRBJ2-2, reads SQTIHQWPATLVQPVGSPLSLECTVEGTSNPNLYWYRQAAGRGLQLLFYSVGIGQISSEVPQNLSASRPQDRQFILSSKKLLLSDSGFYLCAWRAGRAGELFFGEGSRLTVL.

The rearrangement joins TRBV2 to TRBJ1-3; 8 bases map to TRBD1. Looked up from germline, CDR1 is SNHLY and CDR2 is FYNNEI. J gave up 2 bases and V 2 bases, and 2 bases lay outside the gene matches. CDR3 size: 15 residues. The CDR3 spells CASSELDRAGNTIYF. The CDR3 bases are TGTGCCAGCAGTGAACTGGACAGGGCTGGAAACACCATATATTTT.

This clone was observed once. The genes are TRBV5-1 and TRBJ2-3; TRBD2 matches 9 bases. Trimming removed 7 bases from V and 0 bases from J; junction bases left unmatched: 12. The CDR3 consists of 17 residues. Germline-derived CDR1 and CDR2 are SGHRS and YFSETQ. CDR3 in DNA: TGCGCCAGCGGGCTGGGGGCTCTAGCGGGGAGCACAGATACGCAGTATTTT. It translates to CASGLGALAGSTDTQYF.

The chain carries TRBV2 and TRBJ2-3, with D possibly matching TRBD2 (6 bases). V gave up 6 bases and J gave up 8 bases, with 9 bases separating them. CDR3 length equals 11 residues. CDR1 and CDR2 from the germline V gene are SNHLY and FYNNEI. CDR3 in amino acids: CASRLGGTQYF. The CDR3 DNA reads TGTGCCAGCAGGCTGGGAGGTACGCAGTATTTT.

The chain recombines TRBV10-3 with TRBJ1-1, with D hard to call. Germline V gene lookup returns CDR1 ENHRY and CDR2 SYGVKD. Deletions cut 2 bases from V and 5 bases from J, with 6 bases between. The CDR3 is 12 residues long. This CDR3 reads CAISEGDTEAFF. Here the CDR3 DNA reads TGTGCCATCAGTGAGGGAGATACTGAAGCTTTCTTT.

There are a few counts of this clone. This chain connects TRBV7-8 to TRBJ1-1; no clear D. This CDR3 region has 14 residues. CDR1 is SGHVS, CDR2 FQNEAQ, per germline. V was cut by 2 bases and J by 3 bases, with 10 bases left in between. CDR3 in DNA: TGTGCCAGCAGCTTACCAGACCCCTACACTGAAGCTTTCTTT. Its protein product is CASSLPDPYTEAFF.

The genes are TRBV2 and TRBJ1-5; unclear D gene. This CDR3 spans 15 amino acids. Trimming stripped 1 base from V and 0 bases from J, with 7 bases between. The germline CDR1 and CDR2 sequences are SNHLY and FYNNEI. DNA of the CDR3: TGTGCCAGCAGTGAAGATGGGAATAGCAATCAGCCCCAGCATTTT. It specifies CASSEDGNSNQPQHF.

V usage is TRBV6-1 and J usage is TRBJ2-5; the match to TRBD1 covers 7 bases. The germline V gene has CDR1 MNHNS and CDR2 SASEGT. After removal of 2 bases from V and 2 bases from J, the junction contained 5 bases not matched to a gene. The length of the CDR3 is 15 residues. The CDR3 DNA follows: TGTGCCAGCAGTGAATTCGGGACAGATCAAGAGACCCAGTACTTC. It encodes CASSEFGTDQETQYF.

The chain combines TRBV27 with TRBJ2-1; 8 bases are shared with TRBD1. Germline CDR1 MNHEY, CDR2 SMNVEV (reference sequence). This CDR3 spans 15 amino acids. V dropped 3 bases and J dropped 7; count of bases not matched to a gene: 8. The CDR3 here is CASSFGQGMRNEQFF. In DNA, the CDR3 is TGTGCCAGCAGTTTCGGACAGGGTATGAGGAATGAGCAGTTCTTC.

This chain links TRBV7-9 with TRBJ1-2; D uncertain. Per germline, CDR1 SEHNR and CDR2 FQNEAQ (reference sequence). Trimming stripped 3 bases from V and 3 bases from J, with 11 bases between. CDR3 length: 14 residues. CDR3 loop: CASSFPTWDYGYTF. In DNA, the CDR3 is TGTGCCAGCAGCTTCCCCACCTGGGACTATGGCTACACCTTC. The whole variable domain, remainder taken from reference TRBV7-9 and TRBJ1-2, is DTGVSQNPRHKITKRGQNVTFRCDPISEHNRLYWYRQTLGQGPEFLTYFQNEAQLEKSRLLSDRFSAERPKGSFSTLEIQRTEQGDSAMYLCASSFPTWDYGYTFGSGTRLTVV.

J is TRBJ1-4 and V is TRBV19; D is ambiguous. The CDR3 length is 13 residues. Deletions cut 3 bases from V and 5 bases from J, with 7 bases between. Germline assignment: CDR1 LNHDA and CDR2 SQIVND (reference sequence). DNA for the CDR3: TGTGCCAGTAGTATTTTCGTAAATGAAAAACTGTTTTTT. This translates into CASSIFVNEKLFF.

This clone showed up just once. The gene calls are TRBV5-1 and TRBJ2-7; 7 nucleotides match TRBD1. CDR1 and CDR2 from the germline V gene are SGHRS and YFSETQ. After removal of 4 bases from V and 7 bases from J, the junction contained 20 bases not matched to a gene. The CDR3 has 17 residues. The DNA for the CDR3 is TGCGCCAGCAGCCCCAACCGTGGACAGGCGTTACCGAAAGAGCAGTACTTC. Its translation: CASSPNRGQALPKEQYF.

The chain couples TRBV7-7 to TRBJ2-5; 8 bases are a match to TRBD2. The CDR3 consists of 14 residues. Per germline, CDR1 SSHAT and CDR2 FNYEAQ (reference sequence). After removal of 2 bases from V and 5 bases from J, the junction contained 4 bases not matched to a gene. CDR3 sequence reads: CASSLQSGSETQYF. In nucleotides, the CDR3 is TGTGCCAGCAGCTTACAAAGCGGGAGTGAGACCCAGTACTTC.

The rearrangement joins TRBV5-1 to TRBJ1-1, with unresolved D. The germline gives CDR1 SGHRS, CDR2 YFSETQ. Trimming took off 7 bases at V and 7 bases at J, with 20 bases between the two ends. The CDR3 extends over 14 amino acids. CDR3 loop: CASGFGPPSLEAFF. CDR3 DNA sequence: TGCGCCAGCGGATTCGGACCGCCTTCACTTGAAGCTTTCTTT.

This chain joins TRBV9 and TRBJ1-1; TRBD1 aligns across 10 bases. Germline V gives CDR1 SGDLS, CDR2 YYNGEE. V was pared by 3 bases and J by 0 bases, with 11 bases of the junction left unmatched. The CDR3 consists of 18 residues. CDR3 DNA: TGTGCCAGCAGCGGATCTCGATGGACAGGGGGAATGAACACTGAAGCTTTCTTT. As protein: CASSGSRWTGGMNTEAFF.

CDR3 sequence: CASREQTGRGYTF. As DNA, the CDR3 is TGTGCCAGCAGGGAGCAGACAGGGCGCGGCTACACCTTC. The V call is TRBV28, the J call TRBJ1-2; 7 nucleotides line up with TRBD1. Germline trimming cut 6 bases from V and 8 bases from J; bases unmatched to any gene: 9. Germline lookup yields CDR1 MDHEN and CDR2 SYDVKM. CDR3 length: 13 amino acids.

In its sample, this clone was seen once. V gene TRBV5-4 combines with J gene TRBJ2-3; a possible D gene is TRBD2 (5 bases). Trimming took off 4 bases at V and 4 bases at J, with 13 bases between the two ends. CDR1 is SGHNT, CDR2 YYREEE, per germline (reference sequence). This CDR3 region has 14 residues. CDR3 loop: CASSRAPGSDTQYF. CDR3 DNA: TGTGCCAGCAGCCGCGCTCCGGGGTCAGATACGCAGTATTTT.

The chain joins TRBV6-1 to TRBJ2-2, with TRBD2 matching over 12 bases. Trimming at V came to 0 bases and at J to 6 bases, leaving 2 bases not matched to a gene. This CDR3 spans 16 amino acids. CDR1 and CDR2 from the germline V gene are MNHNS and SASEGT. CDR3 DNA sequence: TGTGCCAGCAGTGAAGCCGGGACTAGCGGGTCCGGGGAGCTGTTTTTT. Its translation is CASSEAGTSGSGELFF.